This TCR beta chain comes out of a study of blood T cell repertoires in COVID-19. Generated by immunoSEQ multiplex PCR, the TCRdb table keeps only in-frame clones and is missing some. In the table there are some 140,000 clones, around 78% of which are singletons. Germline V gives CDR1 SGHAT, CDR2 FQNNGV. This CDR3 is 15 amino acids long. The V and J ends lost 2 bases and 0 bases respectively, with 10 bases between them. Input material: peripheral blood. The J gene is TRBJ1-1, the V gene TRBV11-2; D is unresolved. The TCR originated in a human donor in a cohort sampled during active COVID-19. The DNA for the CDR3 is TGTGCCAGCAGCTTATATCCAGGTATGAACACTGAAGCTTTCTTT. It translates to CASSLYPGMNTEAFF.